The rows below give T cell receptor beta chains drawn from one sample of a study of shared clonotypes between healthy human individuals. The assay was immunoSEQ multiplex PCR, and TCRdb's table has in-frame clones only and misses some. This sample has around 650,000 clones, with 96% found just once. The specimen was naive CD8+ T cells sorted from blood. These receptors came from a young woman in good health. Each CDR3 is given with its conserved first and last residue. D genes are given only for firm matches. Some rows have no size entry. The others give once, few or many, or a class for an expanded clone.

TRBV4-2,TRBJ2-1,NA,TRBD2,CASTIAGGGYEQFF,TGTGCCAGCACTATAGCGGGAGGCGGGTATGAGCAGTTCTTC
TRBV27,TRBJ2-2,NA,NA,CASSLFASRTPGELFF,TGTGCCAGCAGTTTATTTGCCTCAAGAACACCCGGGGAGCTGTTTTTT
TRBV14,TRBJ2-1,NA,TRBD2,CASSRSGAYNEQFF,TGTGCCAGCAGTCGGAGCGGGGCCTACAATGAGCAGTTCTTC
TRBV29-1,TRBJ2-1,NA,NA,CSAQGGSYNEQFF,TGCAGTGCCCAGGGAGGCTCCTACAATGAGCAGTTCTTC
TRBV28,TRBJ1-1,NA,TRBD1,CASSYRTGVTEAFF,TGTGCCAGCAGCTACCGGACAGGGGTCACTGAAGCTTTCTTT
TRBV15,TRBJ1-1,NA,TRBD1,CATKDRVYTEAFF,TGTGCCACAAAGGACAGGGTATACACTGAAGCTTTCTTT
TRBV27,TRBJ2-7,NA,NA,CASSFGPGHYEQYF,TGTGCCAGCAGTTTCGGTCCCGGCCACTACGAGCAGTACTTC
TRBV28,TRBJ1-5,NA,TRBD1,CASSLGQGNQPQHF,TGTGCCAGCAGCCTCGGACAGGGTAATCAGCCCCAGCATTTT
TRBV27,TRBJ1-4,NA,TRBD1,CASSLVQGVHEKLFF,TGTGCCAGCAGTTTGGTACAGGGGGTCCATGAAAAACTGTTTTTT
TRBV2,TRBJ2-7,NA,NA,CASTGSSISYEQYF,TGTGCCAGCACAGGAAGTAGCATCTCCTACGAGCAGTACTTC
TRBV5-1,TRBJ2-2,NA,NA,CASSLGTDYTGELFF,TGCGCCAGCAGCTTGGGGACAGACTACACCGGGGAGCTGTTTTTT
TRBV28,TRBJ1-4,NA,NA,CASSLAYGPANEKLFF,TGTGCCAGCAGCTTAGCCTACGGACCTGCCAATGAAAAACTGTTTTTT
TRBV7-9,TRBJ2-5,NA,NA,CASSLVGQQETQYF,TGTGCCAGCAGCTTAGTAGGACAGCAAGAGACCCAGTACTTC
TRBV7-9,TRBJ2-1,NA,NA,CASSPGNEQFF,TGTGCCAGCAGCCCCGGCAATGAGCAGTTCTTC
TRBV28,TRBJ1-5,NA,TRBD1,CASSTPRQGNQPQHF,TGTGCCAGCAGCACCCCGCGACAGGGTAATCAGCCCCAGCATTTT
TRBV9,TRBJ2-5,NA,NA,CANGQMPETQYF,TGTGCCAACGGACAGATGCCGGAGACCCAGTACTTC
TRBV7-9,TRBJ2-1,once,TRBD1,CASSKTGGSFNEQFF,TGTGCCAGCAGCAAAACAGGGGGCAGTTTCAATGAGCAGTTCTTC
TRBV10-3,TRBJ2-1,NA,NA,CAISESGSEQFF,TGTGCCATCAGTGAATCGGGCAGTGAGCAGTTCTTC
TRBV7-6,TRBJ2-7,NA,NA,CASSLLASSYEQYF,TGTGCCAGCAGCTTACTAGCGTCCTCCTACGAGCAGTACTTC
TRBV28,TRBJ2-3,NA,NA,CASSSFRDGPDTQYF,TGTGCCAGCAGTTCATTCCGGGACGGGCCAGATACGCAGTATTTT
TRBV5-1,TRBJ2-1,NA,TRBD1,CASNSGGYNEQFF,TGCGCCAGCAATTCAGGGGGCTACAATGAGCAGTTCTTC
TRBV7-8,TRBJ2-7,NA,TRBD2,CASSSSGSSYEQYF,TGTGCCAGCAGCTCTAGCGGTAGCTCCTACGAGCAGTACTTC
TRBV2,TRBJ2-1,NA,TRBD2,CASSEGTSGAREQFF,TGTGCCAGCAGTGAAGGGACTAGCGGGGCCCGGGAGCAGTTCTTC
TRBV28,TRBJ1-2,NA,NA,CASSFKAAYGYTF,TGTGCCAGCAGTTTTAAGGCGGCCTATGGCTACACCTTC
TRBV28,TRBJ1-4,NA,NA,CASSLGVHGDEKLFF,TGTGCCAGCAGTTTAGGGGTCCATGGGGATGAAAAACTGTTTTTT
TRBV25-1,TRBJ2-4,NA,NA,CASSVYRERYIQYF,TGTGCCAGCAGTGTGTACAGGGAGAGATACATTCAGTACTTC
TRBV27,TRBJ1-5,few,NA,CASSFHSGNQPQHF,TGTGCCAGCAGTTTTCATTCAGGGAATCAGCCCCAGCATTTT
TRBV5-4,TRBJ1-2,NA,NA,CASSFLGIDGYTF,TGTGCCAGCAGCTTTCTGGGGATTGATGGCTACACCTTC
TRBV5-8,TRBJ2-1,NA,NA,CASSSAEEIYNEQFF,TGTGCCAGCAGCTCGGCCGAAGAAATATACAATGAGCAGTTCTTC
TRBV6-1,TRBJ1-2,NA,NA,CASREDQRVWYTF,TGTGCCAGCAGGGAGGATCAGAGGGTGTGGTACACCTTC
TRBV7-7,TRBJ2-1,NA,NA,CASSLGADNEQFF,TGTGCCAGCAGCCTCGGAGCGGACAATGAGCAGTTCTTC
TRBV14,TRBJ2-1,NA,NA,CASSQVSGLLLGGLYNEQFF,TGTGCCAGCAGCCAAGTCTCAGGGCTTCTTTTGGGAGGCCTCTACAATGAGCAGTTCTTC
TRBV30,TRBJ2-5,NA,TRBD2,CAWSTTSEVKETQYF,TGTGCCTGGAGTACGACTAGCGAGGTAAAAGAGACCCAGTACTTC
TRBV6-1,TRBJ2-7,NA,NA,CANRRDGSYEQYF,TGTGCCAACCGTCGGGACGGTTCCTACGAGCAGTACTTC
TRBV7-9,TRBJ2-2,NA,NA,CASSSLDSANTGELFF,TGTGCCAGCAGCTCCCTGGACTCTGCGAACACCGGGGAGCTGTTTTTT
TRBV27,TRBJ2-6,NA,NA,CASSEMARGANVLTF,TGTGCCAGCAGTGAAATGGCTCGAGGGGCCAACGTCCTGACTTTC
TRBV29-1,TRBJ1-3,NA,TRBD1,CSVEGTGSPSGNTIYF,TGCAGCGTTGAAGGGACAGGGTCGCCCTCTGGAAACACCATATATTTT
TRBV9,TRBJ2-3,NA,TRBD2,CASSARWGAGSTDTQYF,TGTGCCAGCAGCGCCCGATGGGGAGCGGGGAGCACAGATACGCAGTATTTT
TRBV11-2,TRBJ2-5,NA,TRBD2,CASSGTSGRVPQETQYF,TGTGCCAGCAGCGGGACTAGCGGGAGGGTTCCCCAAGAGACCCAGTACTTC
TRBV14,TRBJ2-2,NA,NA,CASSLPPGGGTGELFF,TGTGCCAGCAGCCTCCCCCCAGGGGGAGGCACCGGGGAGCTGTTTTTT
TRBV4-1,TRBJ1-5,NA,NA,CASSQEGVQGNQPQHF,TGCGCCAGCAGCCAAGAAGGGGTACAGGGCAATCAGCCCCAGCATTTT
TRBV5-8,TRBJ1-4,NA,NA,CASSLSHRKLFF,TGTGCCAGCAGCCTCTCCCACAGGAAACTGTTTTTT
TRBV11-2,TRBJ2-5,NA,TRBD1,CASSLGTGKETQYF,TGTGCCAGCAGCTTAGGGACAGGAAAAGAGACCCAGTACTTC
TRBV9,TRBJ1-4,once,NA,CASSVGGATNEKLFF,TGTGCCAGCAGCGTAGGTGGGGCAACTAATGAAAAACTGTTTTTT
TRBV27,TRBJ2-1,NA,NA,CASSLYFTSRGDEQFF,TGTGCCAGCAGTTTATATTTTACTAGCCGTGGCGATGAGCAGTTCTTC
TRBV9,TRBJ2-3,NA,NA,CASSALHPDTQYF,TGTGCCAGCAGCGCCCTGCACCCAGATACGCAGTATTTT
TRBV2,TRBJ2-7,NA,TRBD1,CASSPGQIYEQYF,TGTGCCAGCAGTCCGGGACAGATTTACGAGCAGTACTTC
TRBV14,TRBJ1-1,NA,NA,CASSTVSSTEAFF,TGTGCCAGCAGCACCGTTTCCTCCACTGAAGCTTTCTTT
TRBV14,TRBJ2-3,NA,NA,CASSHPTDTQYF,TGTGCCAGCAGCCATCCCACAGATACGCAGTATTTT
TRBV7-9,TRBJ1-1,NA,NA,CASSFGNPTEAFF,TGTGCCAGCAGCTTTGGGAATCCCACTGAAGCTTTCTTT
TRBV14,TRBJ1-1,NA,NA,CASSQMGYTEAFF,TGTGCCAGCAGCCAGATGGGTTACACTGAAGCTTTCTTT
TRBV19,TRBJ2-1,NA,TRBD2,CASSPGLGYNEQFF,TGTGCCAGTAGTCCGGGACTAGGCTACAATGAGCAGTTCTTC
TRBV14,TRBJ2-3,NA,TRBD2,CASSQQTTGTRVADTQYF,TGTGCCAGCAGCCAACAAACGACCGGGACTAGGGTTGCAGATACGCAGTATTTT
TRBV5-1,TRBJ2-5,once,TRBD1,CASSPLRTGETQYF,TGCGCCAGCAGCCCCCTCCGGACAGGAGAGACCCAGTACTTC
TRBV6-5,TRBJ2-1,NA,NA,CASSPVLYNEQFF,TGTGCCAGCAGCCCCGTTCTTTACAATGAGCAGTTCTTC